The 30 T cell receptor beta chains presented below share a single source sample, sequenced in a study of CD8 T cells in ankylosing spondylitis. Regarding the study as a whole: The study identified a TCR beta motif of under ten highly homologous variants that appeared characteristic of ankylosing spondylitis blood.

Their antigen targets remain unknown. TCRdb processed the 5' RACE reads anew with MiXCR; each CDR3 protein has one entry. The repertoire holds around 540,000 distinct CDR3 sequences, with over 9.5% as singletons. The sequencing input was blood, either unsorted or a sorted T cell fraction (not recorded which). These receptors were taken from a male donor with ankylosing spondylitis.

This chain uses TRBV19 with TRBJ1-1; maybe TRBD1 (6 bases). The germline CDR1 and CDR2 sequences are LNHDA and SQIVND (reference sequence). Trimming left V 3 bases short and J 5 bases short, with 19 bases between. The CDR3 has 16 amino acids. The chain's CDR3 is CASSIGIAGVGTEAFF. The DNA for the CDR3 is TGTGCCAGTAGTATCGGGATAGCAGGGGTAGGGACTGAAGCTTTCTTT.

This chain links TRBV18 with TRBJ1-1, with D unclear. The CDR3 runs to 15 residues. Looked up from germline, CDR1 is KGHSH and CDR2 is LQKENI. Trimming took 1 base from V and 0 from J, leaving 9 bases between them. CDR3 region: CASSPRKGMNTEAFF. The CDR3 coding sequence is TGTGCCAGCTCACCACGAAAGGGCATGAACACTGAAGCTTTCTTT.

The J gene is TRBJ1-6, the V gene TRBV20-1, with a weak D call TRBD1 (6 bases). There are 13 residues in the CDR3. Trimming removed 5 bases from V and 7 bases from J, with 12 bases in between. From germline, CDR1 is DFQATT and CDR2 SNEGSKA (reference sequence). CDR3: CSAPGTPNSPLHF. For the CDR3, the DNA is TGCAGTGCTCCCGGGACACCGAATTCACCCCTCCACTTT.

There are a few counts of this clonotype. In DNA, the CDR3 is TGTGCCAGCAGCCTGGGACCGCTTAATGAAAAACTGTTTTTT. Residues: CASSLGPLNEKLFF. The chain carries TRBV11-2 and TRBJ1-4; a weak D match, TRBD1 (5 bases). CDR3 size: 14 residues. Germline loops: CDR1 SGHAT, CDR2 FQNNGV. Trimming pared 5 bases from V and 4 bases from J, leaving 11 bases between.

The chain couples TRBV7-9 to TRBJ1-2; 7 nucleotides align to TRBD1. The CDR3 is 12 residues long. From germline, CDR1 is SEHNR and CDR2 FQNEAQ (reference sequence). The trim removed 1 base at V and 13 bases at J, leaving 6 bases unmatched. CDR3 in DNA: TGTGCCAGCAGCTTAGGGAGGGGGCCTACCACCTTC. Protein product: CASSLGRGPTTF.

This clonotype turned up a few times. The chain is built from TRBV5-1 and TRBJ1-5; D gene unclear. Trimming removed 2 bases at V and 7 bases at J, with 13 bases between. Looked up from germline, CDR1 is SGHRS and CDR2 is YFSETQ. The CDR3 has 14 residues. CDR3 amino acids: CASSFSGVEQPQHF. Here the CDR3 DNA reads TGCGCCAGCAGCTTTTCGGGTGTAGAACAGCCCCAGCATTTT.

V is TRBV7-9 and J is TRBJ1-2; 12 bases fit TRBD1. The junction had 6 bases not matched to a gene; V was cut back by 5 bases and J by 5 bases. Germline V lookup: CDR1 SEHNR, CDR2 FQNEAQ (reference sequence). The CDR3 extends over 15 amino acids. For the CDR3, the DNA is TGTGCCAGCAGCGTGGGACAGGGGGCGCGGTATGGCTACACCTTC. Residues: CASSVGQGARYGYTF.

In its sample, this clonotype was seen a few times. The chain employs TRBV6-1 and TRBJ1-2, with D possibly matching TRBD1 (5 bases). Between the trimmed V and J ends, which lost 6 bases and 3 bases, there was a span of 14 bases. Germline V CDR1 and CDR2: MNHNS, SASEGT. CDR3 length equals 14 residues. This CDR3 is CASSPQAGHYGYTF. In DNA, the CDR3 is TGTGCCAGCAGCCCACAGGCAGGGCACTATGGCTACACCTTC.

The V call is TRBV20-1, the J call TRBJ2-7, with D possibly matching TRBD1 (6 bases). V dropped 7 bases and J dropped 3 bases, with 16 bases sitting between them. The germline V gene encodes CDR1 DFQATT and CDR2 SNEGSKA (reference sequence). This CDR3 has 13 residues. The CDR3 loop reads CSVTGIANYEQYF. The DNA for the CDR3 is TGCAGTGTCACAGGGATTGCTAACTACGAGCAGTACTTC.

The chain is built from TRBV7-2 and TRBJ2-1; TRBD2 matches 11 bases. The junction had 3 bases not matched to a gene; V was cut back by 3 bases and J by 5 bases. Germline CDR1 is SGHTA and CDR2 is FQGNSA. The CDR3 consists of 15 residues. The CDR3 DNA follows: TGTGCCAGCAGCTTGATGGGACTAGCGGACAATGAGCAGTTCTTC. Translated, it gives CASSLMGLADNEQFF.

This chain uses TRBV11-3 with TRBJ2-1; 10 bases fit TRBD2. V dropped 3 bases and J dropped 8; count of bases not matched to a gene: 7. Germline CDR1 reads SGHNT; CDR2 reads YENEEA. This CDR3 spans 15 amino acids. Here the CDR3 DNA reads TGTGCCAGCAGCTTGGGGACTAGCGCTGAAGATGAGCAGTTCTTC. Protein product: CASSLGTSAEDEQFF.

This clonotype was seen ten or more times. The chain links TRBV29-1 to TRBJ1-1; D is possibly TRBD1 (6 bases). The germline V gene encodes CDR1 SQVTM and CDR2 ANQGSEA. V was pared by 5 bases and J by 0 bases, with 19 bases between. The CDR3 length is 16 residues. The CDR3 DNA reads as TGCAGCGTTTCGCTTCCCCCCAGGGGCTTGAACACTGAAGCTTTCTTT. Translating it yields CSVSLPPRGLNTEAFF.

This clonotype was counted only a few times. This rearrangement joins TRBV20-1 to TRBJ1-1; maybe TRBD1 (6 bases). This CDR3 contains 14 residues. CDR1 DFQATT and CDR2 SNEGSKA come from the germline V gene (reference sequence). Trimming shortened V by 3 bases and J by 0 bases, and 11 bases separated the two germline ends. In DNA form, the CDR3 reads TGCAGTGCTAGTTCGGACAGCGTGAACACTGAAGCTTTCTTT. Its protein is CSASSDSVNTEAFF.

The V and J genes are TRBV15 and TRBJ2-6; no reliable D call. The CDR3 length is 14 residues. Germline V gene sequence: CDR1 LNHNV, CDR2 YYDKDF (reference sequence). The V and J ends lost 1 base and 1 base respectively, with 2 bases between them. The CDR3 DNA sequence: TGTGCCACCAGCAGAGGGTCTGGGGCCAACGTCCTGACTTTC. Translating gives CATSRGSGANVLTF.

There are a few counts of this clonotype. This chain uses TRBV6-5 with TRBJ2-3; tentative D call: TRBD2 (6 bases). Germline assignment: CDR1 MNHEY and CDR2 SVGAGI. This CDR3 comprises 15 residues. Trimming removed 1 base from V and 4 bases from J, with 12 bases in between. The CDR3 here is CASSYWGGKADTQYF. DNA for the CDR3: TGTGCCAGCAGTTACTGGGGCGGGAAGGCAGATACGCAGTATTTT.

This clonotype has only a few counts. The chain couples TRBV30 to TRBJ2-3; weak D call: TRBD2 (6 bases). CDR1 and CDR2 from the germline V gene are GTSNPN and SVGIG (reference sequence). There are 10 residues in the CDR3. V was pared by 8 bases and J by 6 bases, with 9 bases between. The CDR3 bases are TGTGCCCTGGACTATGATACGCAGTATTTT. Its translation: CALDYDTQYF.

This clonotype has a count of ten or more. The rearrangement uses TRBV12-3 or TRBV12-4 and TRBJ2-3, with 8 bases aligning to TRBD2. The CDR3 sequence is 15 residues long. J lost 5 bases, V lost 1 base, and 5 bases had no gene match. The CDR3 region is CASSLGAGDRDTQYF. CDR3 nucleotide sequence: TGTGCCAGCAGTTTAGGAGCGGGAGATCGAGATACGCAGTATTTT.

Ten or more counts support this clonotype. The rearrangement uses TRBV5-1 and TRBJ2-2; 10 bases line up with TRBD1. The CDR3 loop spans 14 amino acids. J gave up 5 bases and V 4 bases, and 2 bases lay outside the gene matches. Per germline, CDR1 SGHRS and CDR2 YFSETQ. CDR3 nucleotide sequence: TGCGCCAGCAGCCAGGGACAGGGGACCGGGGAGCTGTTTTTT. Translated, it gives CASSQGQGTGELFF.

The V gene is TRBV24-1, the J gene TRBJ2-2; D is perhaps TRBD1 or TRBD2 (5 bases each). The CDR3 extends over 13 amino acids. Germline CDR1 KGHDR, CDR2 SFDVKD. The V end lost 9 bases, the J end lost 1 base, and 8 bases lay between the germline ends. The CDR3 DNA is TGTGCCACCGGAGGACAGAACACCGGGGAGCTGTTTTTT. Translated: CATGGQNTGELFF.

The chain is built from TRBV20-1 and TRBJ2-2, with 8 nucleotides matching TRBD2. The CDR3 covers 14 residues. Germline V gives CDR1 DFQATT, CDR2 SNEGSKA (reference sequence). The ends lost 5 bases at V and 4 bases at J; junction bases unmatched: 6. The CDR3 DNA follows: TGCAGTGCTCCCGGGACTAGAGTCACCGGGGAGCTGTTTTTT. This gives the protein CSAPGTRVTGELFF.

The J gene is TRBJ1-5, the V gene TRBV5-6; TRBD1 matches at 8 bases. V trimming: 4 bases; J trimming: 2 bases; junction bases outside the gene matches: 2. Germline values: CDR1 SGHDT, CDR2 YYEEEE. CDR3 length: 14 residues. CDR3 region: CASSVTGGNQPQHF. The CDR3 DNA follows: TGTGCCAGCAGCGTGACAGGGGGCAATCAGCCCCAGCATTTT.

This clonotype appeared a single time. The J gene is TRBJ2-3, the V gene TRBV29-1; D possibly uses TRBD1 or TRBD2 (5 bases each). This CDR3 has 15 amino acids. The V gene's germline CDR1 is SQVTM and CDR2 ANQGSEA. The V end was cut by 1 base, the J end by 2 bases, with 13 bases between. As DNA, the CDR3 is TGCAGCGTTGAAGGCGGAAAGGGACCCACAGATACGCAGTATTTT. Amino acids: CSVEGGKGPTDTQYF.

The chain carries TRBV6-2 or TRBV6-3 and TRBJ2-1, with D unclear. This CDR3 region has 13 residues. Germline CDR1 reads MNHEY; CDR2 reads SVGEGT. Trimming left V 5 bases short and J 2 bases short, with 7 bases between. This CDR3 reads CASSPQPYNEQFF. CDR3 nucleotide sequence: TGTGCCAGCAGTCCCCAGCCCTACAATGAGCAGTTCTTC.

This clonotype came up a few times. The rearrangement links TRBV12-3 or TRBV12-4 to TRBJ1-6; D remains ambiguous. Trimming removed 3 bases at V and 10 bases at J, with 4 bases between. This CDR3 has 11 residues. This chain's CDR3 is CASSFGSPLHF. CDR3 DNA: TGTGCCAGCAGTTTTGGGTCACCCCTCCACTTT.

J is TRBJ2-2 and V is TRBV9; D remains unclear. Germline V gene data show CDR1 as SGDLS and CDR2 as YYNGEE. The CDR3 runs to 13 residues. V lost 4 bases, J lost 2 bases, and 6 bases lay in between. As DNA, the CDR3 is TGTGCCAGCAGCTTTCACAACACCGGGGAGCTGTTTTTT. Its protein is CASSFHNTGELFF.

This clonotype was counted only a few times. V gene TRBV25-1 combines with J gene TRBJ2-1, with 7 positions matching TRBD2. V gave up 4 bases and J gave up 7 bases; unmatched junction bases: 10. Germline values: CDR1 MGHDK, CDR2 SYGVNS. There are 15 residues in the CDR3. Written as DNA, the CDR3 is TGTGCCAGCAGTGCCCCAATTGTTAGCGGGAATGAGCAGTTCTTC. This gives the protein CASSAPIVSGNEQFF.

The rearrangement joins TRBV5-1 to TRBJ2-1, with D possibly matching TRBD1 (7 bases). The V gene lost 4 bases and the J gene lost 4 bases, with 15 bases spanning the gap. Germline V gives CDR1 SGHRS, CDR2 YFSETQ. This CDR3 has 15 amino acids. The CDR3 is CASSPGGTAYNEQFF. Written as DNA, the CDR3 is TGCGCCAGCAGCCCAGGAGGGACAGCATACAATGAGCAGTTCTTC.

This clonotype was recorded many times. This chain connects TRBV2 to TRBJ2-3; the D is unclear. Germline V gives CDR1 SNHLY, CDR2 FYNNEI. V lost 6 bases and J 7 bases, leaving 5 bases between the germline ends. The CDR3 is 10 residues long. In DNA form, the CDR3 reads TGTGCCAGCAGCACTAATACGCAGTATTTT. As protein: CASSTNTQYF.

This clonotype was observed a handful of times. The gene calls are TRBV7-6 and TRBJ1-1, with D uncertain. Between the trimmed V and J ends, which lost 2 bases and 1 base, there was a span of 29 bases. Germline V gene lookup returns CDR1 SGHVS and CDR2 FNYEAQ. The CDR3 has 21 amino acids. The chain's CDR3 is CASSLNRLSNTWEGKNTEAFF. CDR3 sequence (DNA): TGTGCCAGCAGCTTAAATCGTTTGAGTAATACCTGGGAGGGTAAGAACACTGAAGCTTTCTTT.

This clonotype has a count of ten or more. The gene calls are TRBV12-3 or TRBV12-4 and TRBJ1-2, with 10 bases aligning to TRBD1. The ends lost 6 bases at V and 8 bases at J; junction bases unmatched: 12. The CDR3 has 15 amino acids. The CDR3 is CASSPSGTGERGYTF. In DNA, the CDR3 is TGTGCCAGCAGCCCCTCCGGGACAGGGGAGCGAGGCTACACCTTC.